A single sample gave rise to the 26 T cell receptor beta chains below, sequenced in a study of cytomegalovirus exposure and HLA in healthy donors. Produced via immunoSEQ multiplex PCR; TCRdb's table is partial and in-frame only. The table includes over 85,000 clones, around 89% detected once. Input material: PBMCs. The receptors shown here come from a woman in her twenties or thirties in good health and CMV-seropositive.

This clone came up once. V is TRBV28 and J is TRBJ2-5; D possibly corresponds to TRBD2 (5 bases). The germline V gene has CDR1 MDHEN and CDR2 SYDVKM. The length of the CDR3 is 14 residues. V lost 2 bases to trimming and J lost 9 bases, with 16 bases between them. The CDR3 region is CASSLSGERWAQYF. CDR3 DNA: TGTGCCAGCAGTTTAAGCGGAGAACGTTGGGCCCAGTACTTC.

The rearrangement joins TRBV10-3 to TRBJ2-1, with D possibly matching TRBD2 (5 bases). Germline V gives CDR1 ENHRY, CDR2 SYGVKD. Between the trimmed V and J ends, which lost 7 bases and 0 bases, there was a span of 7 bases. This CDR3 has 13 residues. CDR3 loop: CAIMDFSYNEQFF. CDR3 in DNA: TGTGCCATCATGGACTTCTCCTACAATGAGCAGTTCTTC.

CDR3 nucleotide sequence: TGTGCCAGCAGCGAGAACACTGGAAACACCATATATTTT. It specifies CASSENTGNTIYF. The V and J genes are TRBV9 and TRBJ1-3; D unresolved. The CDR3 extends over 13 amino acids. V dropped 3 bases and J dropped 2 bases, with 6 bases sitting between them. Germline V CDR1 and CDR2: SGDLS, YYNGEE.

The rearrangement joins TRBV13 to TRBJ1-1, with 10 bases identical to TRBD1. V gave up 3 bases and J gave up 2 bases; unmatched junction bases: 9. CDR1 PRHDT and CDR2 FYEKMQ come from the germline V gene (reference sequence). This CDR3 contains 17 residues. CDR3 in DNA: TGTGCCAGCAGCTTCCGGGACAGGGGCGGGGGAAACACTGAAGCTTTCTTT. This translates into CASSFRDRGGGNTEAFF.

CDR3 sequence (DNA): TGTGCCAGCAGCCAAACAGGGACCGGGGCCAACGTCCTGACTTTC. Residues: CASSQTGTGANVLTF. The chain links TRBV11-2 to TRBJ2-6; tentatively, D is TRBD1 (6 bases). Germline V gives CDR1 SGHAT, CDR2 FQNNGV. The V gene lost 5 bases and the J gene lost 4 bases, with 12 bases spanning the gap. This CDR3 is 15 amino acids long.

The chain uses TRBV29-1 and TRBJ2-2, with 11 positions matching TRBD2. V was clipped by 7 bases and J by 6 bases; unmatched bases: 10. In germline, CDR1 is SQVTM, CDR2 ANQGSEA. This CDR3 is built from 15 residues. The CDR3 here is CSAAIAGGPSGELFF. DNA for the CDR3: TGCAGCGCCGCAATAGCGGGAGGGCCATCCGGGGAGCTGTTTTTT.

This clone was observed a few times. The V gene is TRBV7-2, the J gene TRBJ2-2; no clear D gene. In germline, CDR1 is SGHTA, CDR2 FQGNSA. The germline V and J ends were trimmed by 1 base and 5 bases, with 8 bases remaining between them. CDR3 size: 14 residues. CDR3 residues: CASSLVAPTGELFF. DNA for the CDR3: TGTGCCAGCAGCTTAGTGGCCCCAACCGGGGAGCTGTTTTTT.

The genes are TRBV5-1 and TRBJ2-7; TRBD2 matches 11 bases. J was trimmed by 12 bases and V by 0 bases; bases with no gene match: 5. CDR1 SGHRS and CDR2 YFSETQ come from the germline V gene. CDR3 length equals 13 residues. The CDR3 region has the DNA TGCGCCAGCAGCTTGGACCCTAGCGGGGGGAGGTACTTC. Protein product: CASSLDPSGGRYF.

In nucleotides, the CDR3 is TGTGCTAGCCTCGGAACTAGGTACACAGATACGCAGTATTTT. Its translation: CASLGTRYTDTQYF. This chain joins TRBV28 and TRBJ2-3, with D tentatively TRBD2 (5 bases). The CDR3 sequence is 14 residues long. Germline CDR1 MDHEN, CDR2 SYDVKM.

The rearrangement links TRBV19 to TRBJ2-3, with TRBD1 identical over 8 bases. CDR1 is LNHDA, CDR2 SQIVND, per germline (reference sequence). V lost 4 bases, J lost 2 bases, and 11 bases stayed unmatched. This CDR3 contains 17 residues. This CDR3 reads CASSNFGQGAHTDTQYF. The DNA of the CDR3 is TGTGCCAGTAGTAACTTCGGACAGGGAGCCCACACAGATACGCAGTATTTT.

The chain uses TRBV10-3 and TRBJ1-5, with no clear D. The CDR3 is made up of 14 amino acids. V lost 8 bases and J lost 2, with 13 bases in between. In germline, CDR1 is ENHRY, CDR2 SYGVKD. The CDR3 sequence is CAISEGRGNQPQHF. The CDR3 coding sequence is TGTGCCATCTCTGAGGGTAGGGGCAATCAGCCCCAGCATTTT.

This clone was picked up one time. The genes are TRBV4-3 and TRBJ1-3; D call uncertain. The V end lost 1 base, the J end lost 6 bases, and 13 bases lay between the germline ends. CDR3 size: 15 residues. The germline CDR1 and CDR2 sequences are LGHNA and YSLEER. CDR3 sequence reads: CASSQVSGFANTIYF. Here the CDR3 DNA reads TGCGCCAGCAGCCAAGTATCGGGATTCGCAAACACCATATATTTT.

This rearrangement joins TRBV14 to TRBJ2-7, with 12 bases identical to TRBD2. V lost 0 bases and J lost 4; bases outside the gene matches: 13. The V gene's germline CDR1 is SGHDN and CDR2 FVKESK. The CDR3 runs to 19 residues. The CDR3 DNA reads TGTGCCAGCAGCCAAGAAGAGGCTAGCGGGAGGGCGCGGTTTTACGAGCAGTACTTC. Its protein product is CASSQEEASGRARFYEQYF.

The gene calls are TRBV4-3 and TRBJ2-2; TRBD2 aligns across 7 bases. Germline values: CDR1 LGHNA, CDR2 YSLEER. CDR3 length: 15 amino acids. V was pared by 5 bases and J by 5 bases, with 8 bases of the junction left unmatched. The CDR3: CASSVKERDTGELFF. Here the CDR3 DNA reads TGCGCCAGCAGCGTCAAGGAGCGGGATACCGGGGAGCTGTTTTTT.

DNA of the CDR3: TGCGCCAGCAGTAGCAATCGGACAGGGTCCACTGAAGCTTTCTTT. Amino acid sequence: CASSSNRTGSTEAFF. V gene TRBV10-2 combines with J gene TRBJ1-1; TRBD1 matches 8 bases. Germline CDR1 reads WSHSY; CDR2 reads SAAADI. J gave up 4 bases and V 5 bases, and 9 bases lay outside the gene matches. The CDR3 is 15 amino acids.

To note about this clone: At the DNA level, this CDR3 is encoded by other sequences in the same sample as well. The gene calls are TRBV9 and TRBJ2-7, with 11 positions matching TRBD2. The CDR3 length is 15 residues. V was clipped by 0 bases and J by 4 bases; unmatched bases: 3. The germline CDR1 and CDR2 sequences are SGDLS and YYNGEE. The CDR3 nucleotides are TGTGCCAGCAGCGTAGGGGGGACTAGCGGATACGAGCAGTACTTC. Its translation is CASSVGGTSGYEQYF.

The gene calls are TRBV7-2 and TRBJ2-6; D is perhaps TRBD2 (5 bases). The CDR3 is made up of 14 amino acids. The ends were cut back, 5 bases at V and 4 bases at J, with 9 bases in the middle. CDR1 and CDR2 from the germline V gene are SGHTA and FQGNSA. The CDR3 coding sequence is TGTGCCAGCAGCCCTGGAGGAGGGGCCAACGTCCTGACTTTC. Its translation is CASSPGGGANVLTF.

The CDR3 bases are TGCGCCAGCAGCTTGGCTGGACAGGGGGCTTCTGGGGCCAACGTCCTGACTTTC. Translation gives CASSLAGQGASGANVLTF. This sequence joins TRBV5-1 and TRBJ2-6, with 11 positions matching TRBD1. Germline CDR1 SGHRS, CDR2 YFSETQ. The V gene end was trimmed by 0 bases and the J gene end by 1 base; junction bases not matched to a gene: 3. This CDR3 region has 18 residues.

The chain has TRBV21-1 and TRBJ1-2; TRBD1, the table's D call, was not compared with the DNA. TRBV21-1 has pseudogene status. The CDR3 loop spans 12 amino acids. CDR3: CASSIPGVGYTF. In DNA form, the CDR3 reads TGTGCCAGCAGCATACCAGGGGTGGGCTACACCTTC.

The CDR3 sequence is CASSPTMSTDTQYF. CDR3 sequence (DNA): TGTGCCAGCAGCCCTACGATGAGCACAGATACGCAGTATTTT. This chain connects TRBV7-3 to TRBJ2-3; D gene ambiguous. Trimming pared 5 bases from V and 0 bases from J, leaving 9 bases between. This CDR3 is 14 amino acids long. CDR1 and CDR2 from the germline V gene are SGHTA and FQGTGA.

This clone was seen a handful of times. The chain recombines TRBV5-4 with TRBJ2-7; D gene ambiguous. The length of the CDR3 is 14 residues. Germline CDR1 is SGHNT and CDR2 is YYREEE (reference sequence). V lost 5 bases and J 0 bases, leaving 12 bases between the germline ends. The CDR3 DNA follows: TGTGCCAGCAGTTTAGACTCGAGCTCCTACGAGCAGTACTTC. Translation gives CASSLDSSSYEQYF.

The rearrangement joins TRBV7-9 to TRBJ2-7; 10 nucleotides line up with TRBD1. Germline V gene lookup returns CDR1 SEHNR and CDR2 FQNEAQ (reference sequence). This CDR3 contains 15 residues. J lost 0 bases, V lost 5 bases, and 4 bases had no gene match. Here the CDR3 DNA reads TGTGCCAGCAGCCCAAGGACAGGGGGCTCCTACGAGCAGTACTTC. This sequence encodes CASSPRTGGSYEQYF.

The chain employs TRBV27 and TRBJ2-1; TRBD1 matches 7 bases. The CDR3 runs 14 residues. CDR1 MNHEY and CDR2 SMNVEV come from the germline V gene (reference sequence). Trimming removed 3 bases from V and 9 bases from J; junction bases left unmatched: 8. The CDR3 spells CASSLTGKPSEQFF. The CDR3 coding sequence is TGTGCCAGCAGTTTGACAGGGAAACCTAGTGAGCAGTTCTTC.

This clone showed up just a few times. As DNA, the CDR3 is TGTGCCAGCAGTGCCCCGGGCACTAGGGCGTATGGCTACACCTTC. Translated: CASSAPGTRAYGYTF. The J gene is TRBJ1-2, the V gene TRBV25-1; D gene ambiguous. The V and J ends lost 4 bases and 5 bases respectively, with 17 bases between them. The CDR3 consists of 15 residues. Germline CDR1 MGHDK, CDR2 SYGVNS.

This chain links TRBV28 with TRBJ2-2; D unresolved. The CDR3 loop spans 11 amino acids. Germline V gene sequence: CDR1 MDHEN, CDR2 SYDVKM. V shed 7 bases and J shed 6 bases, with 6 bases lying between them. The CDR3 reads CASNDSGELFF. DNA for the CDR3: TGTGCCAGCAATGACTCCGGGGAGCTGTTTTTT.

This chain joins TRBV9 and TRBJ2-1; a possible D gene is TRBD2 (5 bases). Trimming cost V 4 bases and J 8 bases, with 16 bases left between them. This CDR3 region has 14 residues. Per germline, CDR1 SGDLS and CDR2 YYNGEE. CDR3 DNA: TGTGCCAGCAGCAGACGGGAATCGCCCGATGAGCAGTTCTTC. It codes for CASSRRESPDEQFF.